This T cell receptor (beta chain) was profiled in a study of blood T cells in healthy people across ages. General study points: Those diversity estimates obtained from one million T cells were thought to be underestimates.

Caucasian individuals from Russia who were healthy and aged 6 to 90 acted as donors. Peripheral blood samples of around 9.8 milliliters were drawn from each donor. To note about this clonotype: Its antigen remains unidentified.

Together with a sample-barcoded 5' primer, a J-beta primer mix was included in a second PCR lasting roughly 6 to 12 cycles. Every cDNA molecule bore a tag from a template-switch adaptor containing 12 random nucleotides. TCRdb reanalysed the 5' RACE reads using MiXCR and keeps one entry per CDR3 protein. The data contain 550,000 to 600,000 distinct CDR3 sequences, about 26% of them singletons. This CDR3 has 12 amino acids. Germline V lookup: CDR1 KGHDR, CDR2 SFDVKD. Trimming removed 4 bases from V and 5 bases from J, with 4 bases in between. The clonotype comes from a woman in her sixties or seventies in good health. The sequenced sample consisted of blood. The gene calls are TRBV24-1 and TRBJ2-2; D remains unclear. CDR3 amino acids: CATSDPTGELFF. CDR3 sequence (DNA): TGTGCCACCAGTGACCCTACCGGGGAGCTGTTTTTT.